This TCR delta chain stems from a study of Vδ1+ human thymocytes. This clone came up a few times. Its specificity is unknown. RNA was extracted from the cells and then reverse transcribed. The CDR3 regions were amplified by multiplex PCR from V-gene primers to a constant-region primer. TCRdb processed the multiplex PCR reads again with the CATT caller. Among 70,000 or so delta-chain clones listed, approximately 34% were seen once. Alphabeta T cells were depleted, then CD3+ Vdelta1+ Vdelta2- thymocytes were FACS-sorted. Sorted Vdelta1+ thymocytes were roughly 98% to 99.6% pure. Notes on the study in general: Thymic TRG and TRD repertoires appeared highly polyclonal, with Gaussian CDR3 length distributions. TRG sequences recurred across donors, whereas TRD sequences stayed essentially private. About 20% of thymic delta-chain sequences were Vdelta2, with few Vdelta3, unlike blood Vdelta1+ controls.

The V segment lost 0 bases and the J segment 0 bases; nucleotides outside the gene matches: 26. The CDR3 is made up of 24 amino acids. Germline CDR1 reads TSWWSYY; CDR2 reads QGS. The J gene is TRDJ1, the V gene TRDV1; 9 bases line up with TRDD2. The source is a boy in the first two years of life who had congenital heart surgery. The sequenced sample was Vdelta1+ gamma-delta thymocytes from the thymus. Regarding subset: FACS-sorted CD3+ TCRalphabeta- TCRVdelta1+ TCRVdelta2- thymocytes. In DNA, the CDR3 is TGTGCTCTTGGGGAACTAGTCGCCCCTTCCTACGAAGGGGGGATCCCTTTGTACACCGATAAACTCATCTTT. Its protein is CALGELVAPSYEGGIPLYTDKLIF.